The next 3 T cell receptor beta chains were all read from a single sample in a study of blood T cell repertoires in COVID-19. TCRdb keeps only in-frame clones here, not all; method: immunoSEQ multiplex PCR. The sample comprises nearly 80,000 clones, around 83% of which are singletons, and approximately 3.3% rests with the top ten. Sequenced sample: peripheral blood. These receptors originate from a man aged 45 to 65 with acute or convalescent COVID-19.

The chain has TRBV2 and TRBJ1-5, with D tentatively TRBD1 (6 bases). Germline V CDR1 and CDR2: SNHLY, FYNNEI. This CDR3 region has 14 residues. Deletions cut 3 bases from V and 6 bases from J, with 12 bases between. The CDR3 DNA reads TGTGCCAGCAGTGACAGGGGATTGGGTCAGCCCCAGCATTTT. Its protein product is CASSDRGLGQPQHF.

V usage is TRBV2 and J usage is TRBJ2-1; TRBD2 aligns across 8 bases. Per germline, CDR1 SNHLY and CDR2 FYNNEI. With V trimmed by 7 bases and J by 7 bases, 9 bases remained unmatched. CDR3 length: 14 residues. The DNA of the CDR3 is TGTGCCAGCACATCAGCGGGAGCGGTAAATGAGCAGTTCTTC. It translates to CASTSAGAVNEQFF.

This clone came up once. The genes are TRBV4-1 and TRBJ1-2; tentative D call: TRBD1 (6 bases). V gave up 11 bases and J gave up 7 bases, with 26 bases separating them. Germline-derived CDR1 and CDR2 are MGHRA and YSYEKL. This CDR3 has 15 residues. CDR3 sequence reads: CAGTPTLSEVGGYTF. The CDR3 DNA reads as TGCGCCGGGACACCTACTCTCTCGGAAGTAGGTGGCTACACCTTC.